This TCR beta chain was sequenced in a study of HIV-infected patients and healthy controls (dated 2014 in TCRdb). This clonotype was seen repeatedly, ten times or more. Its antigen is not yet known. It has no much larger one-base neighbor in the sample; base qualities were not kept. Library preparation employed 5' RACE. Sequencing took place on an Illumina MiSeq. TCRdb reanalyzed the raw reads on its own, using fastp at Q25 for trimming and MiXCR for clone calling, and kept in-frame beta chains. Rows merge per CDR3 protein into single entries with the most common DNA and genes. Present in this sample are 65,000 to 70,000 distinct CDR3 sequences, approximately 15% of which were seen just once. Around 5.9% of the sample belongs to the ten largest clones. V is pruned by 2 bases and J by 6 bases, leaving 12 bases of the junction without a gene match. CDR1 and CDR2 are read off the germline V gene (reference sequence) as SEHNR and FQNEAQ. The CDR3 starts with the cysteine, ends with the phenylalanine, and has 16 residues. The kept DNA is CDR3 alone, 48 bases in frame from the first base.

Recombination joined TRBV7-9 with TRBJ1-2, and 7 junctional nucleotides match TRBD1. This receptor was identified in a human donor in good health. Source material: CD4+ T cells from blood. The CDR3: CASSLLQGDPYDGYTF. In nucleotide form, the sequence is TGTGCCAGCAGCTTATTGCAGGGGGACCCCTATGATGGCTACACCTTC.